This T cell receptor (beta chain) was obtained from a study of post-analysis software for immune sequencing data. Whole-study results and caveats: When the samples were clustered directly with F measure, those that had been prepared in the same batch showed strong co-clustering. People with multiple sclerosis had a significantly lower normalized Chao1 diversity than controls did. Among four or five TRBV segments more frequent in patients than controls were TRBV5-6, TRBV5-1 and TRBV20-1.

This clonotype was seen a handful of times. What it binds is not known. The V and J ends lost 2 bases and 6 bases, in that order; junction bases with no gene match: 7. The CDR3 runs to 15 residues. CDR1 KGHSH and CDR2 LQKENI come from the germline V gene. Unique-molecular-identifier-tagged TCR beta cDNA libraries were used. About 500,000 cDNA molecules came from around 1 to 10 million T cells. TCRdb called the PCR reads again in MiXCR, with one record for every CDR3 protein. The sample contains a few hundred thousand distinct CDR3 sequences, approximately 39% of which appear only once. The gene calls are TRBV18 and TRBJ2-3; 8 bases fit TRBD2. This TCR derives from a girl aged 2 to 10 with multiple sclerosis. Material for sequencing was blood. DNA of the CDR3: TGTGCCAGCTCACCAGGAGCGGGAGTTCAGGATACGCAGTATTTT. Translating gives CASSPGAGVQDTQYF. Supplemented by reference TRBV18 and TRBJ2-3, the full variable domain reads NAGVMQNPRHLVRRRGQEARLRCSPMKGHSHVYWYRQLPEEGLKFMVYLQKENIIDESGMPKERFSAEFPKEGPSILRIQQVVRGDSAAYFCASSPGAGVQDTQYFGPGTRLTVL.